A single sample gave rise to the 26 T cell receptor beta chains below, sequenced in a study of shared clonotypes between healthy human individuals. Sequencing used immunoSEQ multiplex PCR; TCRdb keeps in-frame clones, though not all of them. The table lists more than 1.2 million clones, around 98.5% of them singletons. Sequencing was performed on naive CD4+ T cells sorted from blood. Subset given: CD45RA+ positively selected. All receptors come from a man aged 25-45 years in good health.

This chain uses TRBV14 with TRBJ2-2; possibly TRBD2 for D (5 bases). CDR3 length: 16 amino acids. Germline V CDR1 and CDR2: SGHDN, FVKESK. Trimming left V 1 base short and J 1 base short, with 10 bases between. The CDR3 sequence is CASSQAPSRNTGELFF. In DNA, the CDR3 is TGTGCCAGCAGCCAAGCTCCTAGCAGGAACACCGGGGAGCTGTTTTTT.

The V and J genes are TRBV7-8 and TRBJ2-3; 10 bases match TRBD2. The CDR3 consists of 17 residues. Losses at the gene ends were 2 bases for V and 1 base for J; bases not matched to a gene: 6. Germline CDR1 reads SGHVS; CDR2 reads FQNEAQ. CDR3 nucleotides: TGTGCCAGCAGCTTAAGAGCGGGAGGGCCTCGCACAGATACGCAGTATTTT. Residues: CASSLRAGGPRTDTQYF.

V gene TRBV7-9 combines with J gene TRBJ1-4; no definite D call. The CDR3 runs 14 residues. Trimming removed 3 bases from V and 8 bases from J, with 13 bases in between. Germline loops: CDR1 SEHNR, CDR2 FQNEAQ (reference sequence). This CDR3 reads CASSFNGGSEKLFF. In DNA form, the CDR3 reads TGTGCCAGCAGCTTTAACGGTGGATCGGAAAAACTGTTTTTT.

This sequence joins TRBV28 and TRBJ2-1, with a tentative D call TRBD1 (5 bases). This CDR3 is 15 amino acids long. Germline CDR1 and CDR2: MDHEN and SYDVKM. V gave up 1 base and J gave up 12 bases, with 19 bases separating them. CDR3 in DNA: TGTGCCAGCAGTTTATTGGGCCCCCAGGGATATAGGCAGTTCTTC. It yields the protein CASSLLGPQGYRQFF.

This rearrangement joins TRBV2 to TRBJ1-5; no firm D call. This CDR3 is built from 15 residues. The ends were cut back, 1 base at V and 0 bases at J, with 7 bases in the middle. From germline, CDR1 is SNHLY and CDR2 FYNNEI. The CDR3 region has the DNA TGTGCCAGCAGTGAAGGGGCAGGTAGCAATCAGCCCCAGCATTTT. Protein sequence: CASSEGAGSNQPQHF.

The V gene is TRBV6-1, the J gene TRBJ2-3; 9 bases map to TRBD1. Germline V CDR1 and CDR2: MNHNS, SASEGT. After removal of 4 bases from V and 3 bases from J, the junction contained 8 bases not matched to a gene. The CDR3 length is 16 residues. The DNA of the CDR3 is TGTGCCAGCAGTGTTTTTAGGGACAGGGTAACAGATACGCAGTATTTT. Translating gives CASSVFRDRVTDTQYF.

This clone was recorded only once. The genes are TRBV6-5 and TRBJ1-1, with a tentative D call TRBD1 (6 bases). In germline, CDR1 is MNHEY, CDR2 SVGAGI. Trimming removed 0 bases from V and 3 bases from J, with 14 bases in between. The CDR3 has 16 amino acids. The CDR3 bases are TGTGCCAGCAGTTACTCGGTTCTACAGGGAGACACTGAAGCTTTCTTT. Its protein product is CASSYSVLQGDTEAFF.

This chain connects TRBV9 to TRBJ2-5, with no clear D. CDR1 and CDR2 from the germline V gene are SGDLS and YYNGEE. The V end lost 2 bases, the J end lost 4 bases, and 9 bases lay between the germline ends. The CDR3 has 13 residues. DNA of the CDR3: TGTGCCAGCAGCGTCGGTCCCCCAGAGACCCAGTACTTC. Translating gives CASSVGPPETQYF.

The chain employs TRBV18 and TRBJ2-5; TRBD1 matches 7 bases. The trim removed 5 bases at V and 5 bases at J, leaving 5 bases unmatched. CDR1 is KGHSH, CDR2 LQKENI, per germline. The CDR3 extends over 13 amino acids. CDR3 amino acids: CASSDRVLETQYF. Here the CDR3 DNA reads TGTGCCAGCTCAGACAGGGTTTTGGAGACCCAGTACTTC.

This clone occurred once. This chain links TRBV7-9 with TRBJ2-5; possibly TRBD2 for D (5 bases). V shed 4 bases and J shed 7 bases, with 16 bases lying between them. The length of the CDR3 is 14 residues. Germline V gene sequence: CDR1 SEHNR, CDR2 FQNEAQ (reference sequence). The CDR3 DNA sequence: TGTGCCAGCAGCTCCCCGGCGGACGCGGGGACCCAGTACTTC. Its translation: CASSSPADAGTQYF.

The chain uses TRBV7-3 and TRBJ2-1, with D possibly TRBD2 on 6 matching bases. The CDR3 is made up of 17 amino acids. Germline CDR1 is SGHTA and CDR2 is FQGTGA. The V and J ends lost 0 bases and 9 bases respectively, with 21 bases between them. The CDR3 spells CASSLTRGEALGGEQFF. The CDR3 nucleotides read TGTGCCAGCAGCTTAACTAGAGGGGAGGCTCTGGGGGGTGAGCAGTTCTTC.

The chain links TRBV29-1 to TRBJ1-2; D unclear. The CDR3 loop spans 15 amino acids. Deletions cut 1 base from V and 8 bases from J, with 20 bases between. Germline V gives CDR1 SQVTM, CDR2 ANQGSEA. The CDR3 region has the DNA TGCAGCGTTGAAGCCGGACGTGGCTCGGGTTCCGGCTACACCTTC. Residues: CSVEAGRGSGSGYTF.

The chain uses TRBV7-9 and TRBJ2-1; 11 positions agree with TRBD2. The germline gives CDR1 SEHNR, CDR2 FQNEAQ (reference sequence). This CDR3 comprises 16 residues. With V trimmed by 5 bases and J by 3 bases, 6 bases remained unmatched. CDR3 region: CASSTLAGVIYNEQFF. Here the CDR3 DNA reads TGTGCCAGCAGCACACTAGCGGGGGTAATCTACAATGAGCAGTTCTTC.

This clone was seen only once. The rearrangement links TRBV18 to TRBJ2-1; the D call may be TRBD1 or TRBD2 (5 bases each). The CDR3 is 14 residues long. Per the germline V gene, CDR1 is KGHSH and CDR2 is LQKENI. The V end was cut by 1 base, the J end by 10 bases, with 14 bases between. CDR3 coding DNA: TGTGCCAGCTCACCACGGGACGGGGCGGAAGAGCAGTTCTTC. Its translation: CASSPRDGAEEQFF.

This chain joins TRBV4-3 and TRBJ2-1, with D perhaps matching TRBD1 or TRBD2 (5 bases each). Germline-derived CDR1 and CDR2 are LGHNA and YSLEER. Trimming left V 2 bases short and J 8 bases short, with 22 bases between. The CDR3 consists of 17 residues. The DNA of the CDR3 is TGCGCCAGCAGCCAAAGTAGGACAAGGACTTCTAGCTATGAGCAGTTCTTC. It yields the protein CASSQSRTRTSSYEQFF.

A remark on this clone: Distinct nucleotide sequences in the sample also encode this CDR3. The chain carries TRBV5-6 and TRBJ2-5, with TRBD2 matching 11 bases. Losses at the gene ends were 0 bases for V and 5 bases for J; bases not matched to a gene: 0. Germline V CDR1 and CDR2: SGHDT, YYEEEE. This CDR3 has 14 residues. CDR3 in amino acids: CASSLGTSGETQYF. The DNA for the CDR3 is TGTGCCAGCAGCTTGGGGACTAGCGGGGAGACCCAGTACTTC. Complete variable domain (other parts from reference TRBV5-6 and TRBJ2-5): DAGVTQSPTHLIKTRGQQVTLRCSPKSGHDTVSWYQQALGQGPQFIFQYYEEEERQRGNFPDRFSGHQFPNYSSELNVNALLLGDSALYLCASSLGTSGETQYFGPGTRLLVL.

The count of this clone is one. V usage is TRBV13 and J usage is TRBJ2-7; 7 bases are shared with TRBD1. The CDR3 runs to 14 residues. Germline-derived CDR1 and CDR2 are PRHDT and FYEKMQ (reference sequence). The trim removed 6 bases at V and 0 bases at J, leaving 5 bases unmatched. The CDR3 DNA reads as TGTGCCAGCAGTTACAGGGGACCCTCCTACGAGCAGTACTTC. Its translation is CASSYRGPSYEQYF.

V usage is TRBV10-3 and J usage is TRBJ2-2, with D perhaps matching TRBD1 or TRBD2 (6 bases each). Trimming took off 6 bases at V and 6 bases at J, with 20 bases between the two ends. Germline CDR1 ENHRY, CDR2 SYGVKD. The length of the CDR3 is 16 residues. CDR3 sequence reads: CAIRGAERGTPGELFF. The CDR3 nucleotides are TGTGCCATCAGGGGGGCGGAGAGAGGGACTCCCGGGGAGCTGTTTTTT.

The chain uses TRBV6-1 and TRBJ2-1; TRBD2 agrees at 7 bases. The CDR3 is 15 amino acids. V lost 4 bases, J lost 9 bases, and 12 bases stayed unmatched. Germline lookup yields CDR1 MNHNS and CDR2 SASEGT. CDR3 nucleotides: TGTGCCAGCAGTGCCCCTAGCGGAGGGAAGAGTGAGCAGTTCTTC. It codes for CASSAPSGGKSEQFF.

The rearrangement links TRBV28 to TRBJ2-5; TRBD2 aligns across 14 bases. The CDR3 runs to 15 residues. Germline V gives CDR1 MDHEN, CDR2 SYDVKM. Losses at the gene ends were 5 bases for V and 4 bases for J; bases not matched to a gene: 3. The CDR3 DNA reads as TGTGCCAGCAGTGCGGGACTAGCGGGGGTAGAGACCCAGTACTTC. As protein: CASSAGLAGVETQYF.

The chain couples TRBV11-2 to TRBJ2-1; D unclear. The ends were cut back, 5 bases at V and 1 base at J, with 18 bases in the middle. The germline V gene encodes CDR1 SGHAT and CDR2 FQNNGV. This CDR3 comprises 17 residues. CDR3 region: CASSLLVGALSYNEQFF. In nucleotides, the CDR3 is TGTGCCAGCAGCCTCCTGGTTGGCGCGCTATCCTACAATGAGCAGTTCTTC.

CDR3 region: CASSDSANVLTF. CDR3 DNA: TGTGCCAGCAGCGACTCGGCCAACGTCCTGACTTTC. The rearrangement joins TRBV5-6 to TRBJ2-6; no definite D call. The V end was cut by 4 bases, the J end by 6 bases, with 5 bases between. CDR1 and CDR2 from the germline V gene are SGHDT and YYEEEE. There are 12 residues in the CDR3. The entire variable domain, with the rest obtained from reference TRBV5-6 and TRBJ2-6, is as follows: DAGVTQSPTHLIKTRGQQVTLRCSPKSGHDTVSWYQQALGQGPQFIFQYYEEEERQRGNFPDRFSGHQFPNYSSELNVNALLLGDSALYLCASSDSANVLTFGAGSRLTVL.

V and J are TRBV19 and TRBJ2-1; 8 bases are a match to TRBD2. Unmatched junction bases numbered 18, after V lost 8 bases and J lost 6 bases. CDR3 size: 17 residues. Germline CDR1 LNHDA, CDR2 SQIVND (reference sequence). This CDR3 reads CASGPRTIAGRSNEQFF. CDR3 DNA: TGTGCCAGTGGACCTAGGACCATAGCGGGAAGAAGCAATGAGCAGTTCTTC.

V gene TRBV25-1 combines with J gene TRBJ2-7; D ambiguous. The V and J ends lost 1 base and 1 base respectively, with 8 bases between them. This CDR3 region has 14 residues. Germline values: CDR1 MGHDK, CDR2 SYGVNS. The CDR3 nucleotides are TGTGCCAGCAGTGAATCCGTGGTTTCCTACGAGCAGTACTTC. Translating gives CASSESVVSYEQYF.

The chain recombines TRBV29-1 with TRBJ2-1; 8 bases line up with TRBD1. Germline values: CDR1 SQVTM, CDR2 ANQGSEA. Unmatched junction bases numbered 12, after V lost 5 bases and J lost 0 bases. The CDR3 is made up of 17 amino acids. CDR3 amino acids: CSVPLDRGLASYNEQFF. Written as DNA, the CDR3 is TGCAGCGTTCCCCTCGACAGGGGCCTAGCCTCCTACAATGAGCAGTTCTTC.

The gene calls are TRBV10-2 and TRBJ2-7, with 7 bases fitting TRBD2. Germline V CDR1 and CDR2: WSHSY, SAAADI. The length of the CDR3 is 13 residues. V lost 7 bases and J lost 4; bases outside the gene matches: 7. The CDR3 region has the DNA TGCGCCAGCACTGGCGGGAGAAGGTACGAGCAGTACTTC. Its translation is CASTGGRRYEQYF.